The clone carrying this T cell receptor (beta chain) was observed a few times. The V and J ends lost 5 bases and 3 bases respectively, with 13 bases between them. CDR1 is KGHDR, CDR2 SFDVKD, per germline. The CDR3 loop spans 15 amino acids. This specimen belongs to a study of T-cell reconstitution after alpha-beta-depleted transplantation in children. Unique molecular identifiers were used in preparing the TCRbeta library. MiXCR, run by TCRdb on the PCR reads, gives a single entry per CDR3 protein. The table shows 600,000 to 700,000 distinct CDR3 sequences, with about 15% occurring only once. Sequencing used PBMCs from the stem cell graft donor, obtained from the stem cell graft. The chain joins TRBV24-1 to TRBJ1-5; possibly TRBD1 for D (5 bases). The TCR was taken from a human donor who donated a stem cell graft to a child with acute myeloid leukemia. CDR3 protein: CATSALGGTNQPQHF. The CDR3 DNA follows: TGTGCCACCAGTGCCCTTGGGGGGACCAATCAGCCCCAGCATTTT.